This entry describes one TCR beta chain. Its specificity is unknown. This sample is part of a study of T cell responses to AZD1222 COVID-19 vaccine. Study results and limitations: In a largely white British group with more females than males, clonal diversity was possibly underestimated. There were repertoire samples only from the period after the peak T cell response. Nearly half of spike-specific TCRs reportedly go after variant regions that carry no mutations.

Measured with immunoSEQ multiplex PCR; TCRdb has only the in-frame clones, and not every one. The sample contains about 130,000 clones, 90% of which appear only once. V gave up 3 bases and J gave up 4 bases, with 7 bases separating them. From germline, CDR1 is MDHEN and CDR2 SYDVKM. The CDR3 extends over 12 amino acids. The V gene is TRBV28, the J gene TRBJ2-7, with D unclear. Sequencing was performed on peripheral blood, taken on day 0 of MenACWY control vaccination. The sequence derives from an adult in good health. CDR3 region: CASSLTGYEQYF. The DNA of the CDR3 is TGTGCCAGCAGTTTGACTGGATACGAGCAGTACTTC.